These 29 T cell receptor beta chains originate from one sample sequenced in a study of T cell repertoires in cytomegalovirus infection. TCRdb itself ran the reads through MiXCR, one entry per CDR3 protein. The sample holds 150,000 to 200,000 distinct CDR3 sequences, roughly a fifth seen once. The sample comprised PBMCs. The origin of the receptors is a human donor in good health (CMV status not recorded). Some clones in this sample may be carry-over from other donors' samples.

This clonotype was seen a few times. The chain carries TRBV20-1 and TRBJ2-1, with 8 positions matching TRBD2. CDR3 length equals 14 residues. The germline CDR1 and CDR2 sequences are DFQATT and SNEGSKA (reference sequence). V lost 0 bases, J lost 5 bases, and 3 bases stayed unmatched. CDR3 DNA: TGCAGTGCTAGAGATCCAGCGGGGGACAATGAGCAGTTCTTC. Translated: CSARDPAGDNEQFF.

At least ten counts were recorded for this clonotype. This chain connects TRBV4-1 to TRBJ2-5, with TRBD2 identical over 8 bases. CDR3 length: 15 amino acids. V dropped 8 bases and J dropped 5; count of bases not matched to a gene: 13. Germline CDR1 and CDR2: MGHRA and YSYEKL. The CDR3 bases are TGCGCCAGCGGTACCACTAGCGGTGGAGGGGAGACCCAGTACTTC. This encodes CASGTTSGGGETQYF.

This clonotype was counted a few times. The CDR3 nucleotides are TGTGCCAGCAGCCCCGGGTCGGGCCACTCCTACGAGCAGTACTTC. Protein sequence: CASSPGSGHSYEQYF. This chain uses TRBV14 with TRBJ2-7; unclear D gene. The CDR3 sequence is 15 residues long. Trimming stripped 4 bases from V and 0 bases from J, with 13 bases between. Germline V gene data show CDR1 as SGHDN and CDR2 as FVKESK.

The rearrangement joins TRBV28 to TRBJ1-6, with D maybe TRBD1 (6 bases). Trimming left V 10 bases short and J 7 bases short, with 17 bases between. From germline, CDR1 is MDHEN and CDR2 SYDVKM. This CDR3 comprises 14 residues. The CDR3 bases are TGTGCCACTACTGGGCCAGGGGTAAATTCACCCCTCCACTTT. Its translation: CATTGPGVNSPLHF.

This clonotype was found a few times. The CDR3 region is CASSLRLAGASYNEQFF. CDR3 coding DNA: TGTGCCAGCAGCTTAAGGCTAGCGGGAGCGTCTTACAATGAGCAGTTCTTC. The chain links TRBV7-6 to TRBJ2-1; 10 positions agree with TRBD2. This CDR3 is 17 amino acids long. CDR1 is SGHVS, CDR2 FNYEAQ, per germline. J was trimmed by 4 bases and V by 2 bases; bases with no gene match: 8.

The gene calls are TRBV20-1 and TRBJ2-7; 7 nucleotides match TRBD2. The CDR3 contains 14 residues. Germline lookup yields CDR1 DFQATT and CDR2 SNEGSKA (reference sequence). The ends lost 4 bases at V and 2 bases at J; junction bases unmatched: 8. The DNA of the CDR3 is TGCAGTGCTACGGGGCAGCGGGATGCCTACGAGCAGTACTTC. It specifies CSATGQRDAYEQYF.

This clonotype has more than one count but fewer than ten. The rearrangement joins TRBV15 to TRBJ1-5; 8 positions match TRBD1. Looked up from germline, CDR1 is LNHNV and CDR2 is YYDKDF (reference sequence). The junction had 6 bases not matched to a gene; V was cut back by 0 bases and J by 8 bases. The CDR3 has 15 amino acids. The CDR3 reads CATSREAGGTEPQHF. In DNA, the CDR3 is TGTGCCACCAGCAGAGAGGCAGGGGGCACGGAGCCCCAGCATTTT.

With respect to this clonotype: Being one base from a much bigger clone, this may be a read error. The chain is built from TRBV12-3 or TRBV12-4 and TRBJ2-1; 9 positions agree with TRBD2. The trim removed 7 bases at V and 8 bases at J, leaving 12 bases unmatched. The CDR3 is 15 amino acids. The CDR3 DNA reads TGTGCCAGCACTCTGACTAGCGGAGGCTCCGATGAGCAGTTCTTC. It encodes CASTLTSGGSDEQFF.

This clonotype is medium-sized by share. J is TRBJ1-6 and V is TRBV7-2; TRBD1 matches at 8 bases. Germline CDR1 is SGHTA and CDR2 is FQGNSA. The CDR3 runs 16 residues. J lost 3 bases, V lost 5 bases, and 6 bases had no gene match. The chain's CDR3 is CASSPQGAGYNSPLHF. The DNA for the CDR3 is TGTGCCAGCAGCCCCCAGGGGGCTGGCTATAATTCACCCCTCCACTTT.

V usage is TRBV5-1 and J usage is TRBJ1-1, with a weak D call TRBD1 (5 bases). Trimming took 3 bases from V and 5 from J, leaving 14 bases between them. The CDR3 is 14 residues long. In germline, CDR1 is SGHRS, CDR2 YFSETQ. The CDR3 DNA reads TGCGCCAGCAGCTGGGGGTCTCCGGGAACTGAAGCTTTCTTT. Protein sequence: CASSWGSPGTEAFF.

The rearrangement links TRBV30 to TRBJ1-2, with 7 bases lining up with TRBD1. Germline loops: CDR1 GTSNPN, CDR2 SVGIG (reference sequence). With 1 base clipped from V and 8 bases from J, the junction kept 7 bases outside the gene matches. The CDR3 loop spans 13 amino acids. CDR3 protein: CAWSEQGWHGYTF. In DNA, the CDR3 is TGTGCCTGGAGTGAACAGGGGTGGCACGGCTACACCTTC.

The chain recombines TRBV11-3 with TRBJ2-7; D is undetermined. This CDR3 comprises 13 residues. Between the trimmed V and J ends, which lost 2 bases and 7 bases, there was a span of 12 bases. CDR1 is SGHNT and CDR2 is YENEEA in the germline V gene. The CDR3 nucleotides read TGTGCCAGCAGCTTAAGTACCTTGTCTGAGCAGTACTTC. Translated: CASSLSTLSEQYF. Complete variable domain (other parts from reference TRBV11-3 and TRBJ2-7): EAGVVQSPRYKIIEKKQPVAFWCNPISGHNTLYWYLQNLGQGPELLIRYENEEAVDDSQLPKDRFSAERLKGVDSTLKIQPAELGDSAVYLCASSLSTLSEQYFGPGTRLTVT.

V gene TRBV6-6 combines with J gene TRBJ1-2, with a weak D call TRBD1 (5 bases). This CDR3 comprises 12 residues. Germline CDR1 is MNHNY and CDR2 is SVGAGI (reference sequence). V lost 4 bases and J 8 bases, leaving 11 bases between the germline ends. CDR3 protein: CASSWKGFGYTF. In DNA, the CDR3 is TGTGCCAGCAGTTGGAAGGGGTTCGGCTACACCTTC.

This CDR3 is CASSWTGGNQPQHF. DNA of the CDR3: TGTGCCAGCAGTTGGACAGGGGGCAATCAGCCCCAGCATTTT. The genes are TRBV6-2 or TRBV6-3 and TRBJ1-5, with 9 bases aligning to TRBD1. Germline V gene lookup returns CDR1 MNHEY and CDR2 SVGEGT. This CDR3 comprises 14 residues. V trimming: 4 bases; J trimming: 2 bases; junction bases outside the gene matches: 0.

This clonotype has at least ten counts. The J gene is TRBJ2-1, the V gene TRBV27; 8 bases line up with TRBD1. Germline assignment: CDR1 MNHEY and CDR2 SMNVEV (reference sequence). The CDR3 spans 15 residues. V lost 0 bases and J lost 9; bases outside the gene matches: 7. The CDR3 sequence is CASSLSTGVGAEQFF. The CDR3 DNA sequence: TGTGCCAGCAGTTTATCGACAGGGGTGGGTGCTGAGCAGTTCTTC.

This clonotype was seen many times. V gene TRBV7-2 combines with J gene TRBJ2-1; 9 nucleotides line up with TRBD1. J lost 14 bases, V lost 5 bases, and 16 bases had no gene match. Germline V gene lookup returns CDR1 SGHTA and CDR2 FQGNSA. The CDR3 has 15 amino acids. The CDR3 loop is CASSRPPGQGGGKFF. CDR3 DNA: TGTGCCAGCAGCCGACCCCCGGGACAGGGAGGTGGGAAGTTCTTC.

This clonotype was counted ten times or more. This chain links TRBV6-2 or TRBV6-3 with TRBJ2-7; 7 bases are shared with TRBD2. The trim removed 5 bases at V and 1 base at J, leaving 2 bases unmatched. From germline, CDR1 is MNHEY and CDR2 SVGEGT. The CDR3 has 13 residues. The CDR3 DNA follows: TGTGCCAGCAGTCGCGGGAGATCCTACGAGCAGTACTTC. It specifies CASSRGRSYEQYF.

This clonotype was recorded at least ten times. The gene calls are TRBV7-8 and TRBJ1-5; 10 bases are a match to TRBD1. Germline V gene lookup returns CDR1 SGHVS and CDR2 FQNEAQ. V gave up 6 bases and J gave up 2 bases; unmatched junction bases: 4. The CDR3 is 15 amino acids. The DNA for the CDR3 is TGTGCCAGCAGGAGGGACAGGGGCGGCAATCAGCCCCAGCATTTT. Its protein product is CASRRDRGGNQPQHF. Combining the CDR3 with reference TRBV7-8 and TRBJ1-5 gives the whole variable domain GAGVSQSPRYKVAKRGQDVALRCDPISGHVSLFWYQQALGQGPEFLTYFQNEAQLDKSGLPSDRFFAERPEGSVSTLKIQRTQQEDSAVYLCASRRDRGGNQPQHFGDGTRLSIL.

This clonotype was seen many times. This CDR3 reads CATPGQIDTSNQPQHF. CDR3 in DNA: TGTGCCACTCCCGGACAGATAGATACTAGCAATCAGCCCCAGCATTTT. V is TRBV24-1 and J is TRBJ1-5; D is perhaps TRBD1 (6 bases). This CDR3 spans 16 amino acids. Germline V gene data show CDR1 as KGHDR and CDR2 as SFDVKD. Trimming cost V 10 bases and J 0 bases, with 18 bases left between them.

This clonotype was seen a few times. The gene calls are TRBV25-1 and TRBJ1-1, with 8 bases matching TRBD1. Trimming at V came to 1 base and at J to 4 bases, leaving 2 bases not matched to a gene. The CDR3 totals 14 residues. CDR1 and CDR2 (germline): MGHDK, SYGVNS. CDR3 region: CASSESGGFTEAFF. The CDR3 DNA sequence: TGTGCCAGCAGTGAATCAGGGGGCTTCACTGAAGCTTTCTTT. The full variable domain, rest sourced from reference TRBV25-1 and TRBJ1-1, is EADIYQTPRYLVIGTGKKITLECSQTMGHDKMYWYQQDPGMELHLIHYSYGVNSTEKGDLSSESTVSRIRTEHFPLTLESARPSHTSQYLCASSESGGFTEAFFGQGTRLTVV.

V is TRBV3-1 and J is TRBJ1-2; no clear D gene. This CDR3 is 14 amino acids long. V was trimmed by 1 base and J by 4 bases, leaving 10 bases between them. Germline V CDR1 and CDR2: LGHDT, YNNKEL (reference sequence). The CDR3 DNA reads TGTGCCAGCAGCCAAGGGGGTCGGATCTATGGCTACACCTTC. Its protein product is CASSQGGRIYGYTF.

This clonotype has more than one count but fewer than ten. V and J are TRBV12-3 or TRBV12-4 and TRBJ2-5; D not certain. Deletions cut 2 bases from V and 1 base from J, with 8 bases between. The CDR3 length is 14 residues. CDR3 bases: TGTGCCAGCAGTTTATTCGGCAGCCAAGAGACCCAGTACTTC. It translates to CASSLFGSQETQYF.

This clonotype was seen many times. This chain connects TRBV12-3 or TRBV12-4 to TRBJ2-7; D is possibly TRBD1 (7 bases). There are 14 residues in the CDR3. The ends were cut back, 6 bases at V and 6 bases at J, with 18 bases in the middle. CDR3 in DNA: TGTGCCAGCAGCGGCGGGGACAGAGGTATCGAGCAGTACTTC. It translates to CASSGGDRGIEQYF.

Only a few counts were recorded for this clonotype. The rearrangement uses TRBV5-4 and TRBJ2-1; 8 bases are shared with TRBD1. This CDR3 is built from 15 residues. Trimming cost V 5 bases and J 5 bases; bases outside gene matches: 9. Germline V lookup: CDR1 SGHNT, CDR2 YYREEE (reference sequence). CDR3 sequence (DNA): TGTGCCAGCAGTCCCGGACAGGGCAGGAACAATGAGCAGTTCTTC. Translated: CASSPGQGRNNEQFF.

This clonotype was counted a few times. The chain uses TRBV20-1 and TRBJ2-1, with D possibly matching TRBD2 (6 bases). CDR3 length: 15 residues. V lost 5 bases and J 2 bases, leaving 16 bases between the germline ends. Germline V CDR1 and CDR2: DFQATT, SNEGSKA (reference sequence). The DNA for the CDR3 is TGCAGTGCTGTATCGGGACTCCTGACCTACAATGAGCAGTTCTTC. Protein product: CSAVSGLLTYNEQFF.

This chain's CDR3 is CASSLQPGPTWMRELFF. The CDR3 coding sequence is TGTGCCAGCAGTTTACAACCGGGACCGACCTGGATGCGGGAGCTGTTTTTT. The V call is TRBV28, the J call TRBJ2-2; D could derive from TRBD1 or TRBD2 (5 bases each). The CDR3 is 17 residues long. V was trimmed by 2 bases and J by 9 bases, leaving 22 bases between them. Looked up from germline, CDR1 is MDHEN and CDR2 is SYDVKM.

This clonotype was picked up many times. The CDR3 DNA follows: TGTGCCAGCAGCCCCGGGACTTCCCTTGCCAATGAGCAGTTCTTC. The encoded protein is CASSPGTSLANEQFF. The genes are TRBV5-4 and TRBJ2-1, with D possibly TRBD2 on 6 matching bases. From germline, CDR1 is SGHNT and CDR2 YYREEE (reference sequence). The CDR3 has 15 amino acids. V was pared by 4 bases and J by 6 bases, with 17 bases between.

This clonotype was seen once. The chain is built from TRBV10-1 and TRBJ2-5; unclear D gene. This CDR3 is 14 amino acids long. V lost 4 bases to trimming and J lost 1 base, with 10 bases between them. The germline gives CDR1 WNHNN, CDR2 SYGVQD (reference sequence). CDR3 sequence (DNA): TGCGCCAGCAGTGGAGGAAACAGCCAAGAGACCCAGTACTTC. Translation: CASSGGNSQETQYF.

This clonotype was counted between two and nine times. The V and J genes are TRBV7-8 and TRBJ2-5; 9 bases align to TRBD1. This CDR3 has 14 residues. Per the germline V gene, CDR1 is SGHVS and CDR2 is FQNEAQ. The J segment lost 5 bases and the V segment lost 3 bases, leaving 4 bases of the junction unmatched. CDR3 in DNA: TGTGCCAGCAGCTTGAACAGGGGGCGTGAGACCCAGTACTTC. Translation gives CASSLNRGRETQYF.